This entry describes one T cell receptor beta chain. As yet, its antigen is unknown. This CDR3 region has 13 residues. CDR1 and CDR2 (germline): SGHNT, YYREEE (reference sequence). V lost 7 bases and J 2 bases, leaving 12 bases between the germline ends. This sample was included in a study of radiotherapy plus CTLA-4 blockade in lung cancer. Study in general: In around 17% of patients, objective responses were seen; about 30% had disease control. Points from the study as a whole: The study found tumor-derived TCR clones expanded in blood after radiotherapy plus ipilimumab. Together with interferon-beta, which increased in serum after radiation, early dynamic changes in blood T cell clones were reportedly the best predictors of response.

Using immunoSEQ multiplex PCR, the repertoire was profiled, and TCRdb retains in-frame clones only, with some absent. Of over 85,000 clones listed, 60% to 75% were seen once; the top ten hold approximately 2.8%. This receptor was identified in a human donor with non-small cell lung cancer who had a partial response to radiotherapy plus ipilimumab. Some clones in this sample may be carry-over from other donors' samples. The specimen was peripheral blood, collected from a patient treated with radiotherapy plus ipilimumab. The chain combines TRBV5-4 with TRBJ2-5; D gene ambiguous. The chain's CDR3 is CASGRRQQETQYF. CDR3 bases: TGTGCCAGCGGTCGAAGACAACAAGAGACCCAGTACTTC.